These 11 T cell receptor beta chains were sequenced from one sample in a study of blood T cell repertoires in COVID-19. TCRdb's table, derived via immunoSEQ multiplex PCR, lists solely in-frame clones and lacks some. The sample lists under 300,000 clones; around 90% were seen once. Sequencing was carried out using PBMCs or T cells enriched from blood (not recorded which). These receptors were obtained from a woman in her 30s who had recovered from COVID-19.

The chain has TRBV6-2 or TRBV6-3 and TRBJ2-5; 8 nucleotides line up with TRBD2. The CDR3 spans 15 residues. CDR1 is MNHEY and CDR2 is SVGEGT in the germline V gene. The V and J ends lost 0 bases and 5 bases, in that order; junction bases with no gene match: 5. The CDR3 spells CASSYSRGLVETQYF. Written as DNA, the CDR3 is TGTGCCAGCAGTTACTCCAGGGGACTAGTGGAGACCCAGTACTTC.

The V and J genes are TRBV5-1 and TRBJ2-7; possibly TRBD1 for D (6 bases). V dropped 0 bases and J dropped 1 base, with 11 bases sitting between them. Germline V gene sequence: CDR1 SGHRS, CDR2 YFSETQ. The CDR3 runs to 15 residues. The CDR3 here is CASSLVRGSSYEQYF. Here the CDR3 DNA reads TGCGCCAGCAGCTTGGTGAGGGGGTCGTCCTACGAGCAGTACTTC.

CDR3 sequence reads: CASSIFAGALGTDTQYF. CDR3 nucleotide sequence: TGTGCCAGTAGTATCTTTGCGGGAGCCTTAGGTACAGATACGCAGTATTTT. The chain uses TRBV19 and TRBJ2-3, with 7 bases matching TRBD2. This CDR3 comprises 17 residues. After removal of 3 bases from V and 3 bases from J, the junction contained 12 bases not matched to a gene. Germline assignment: CDR1 LNHDA and CDR2 SQIVND (reference sequence).

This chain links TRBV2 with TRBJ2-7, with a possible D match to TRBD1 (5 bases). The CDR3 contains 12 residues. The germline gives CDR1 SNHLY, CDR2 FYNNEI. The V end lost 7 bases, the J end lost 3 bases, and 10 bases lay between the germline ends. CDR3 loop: CASNGANYEQYF. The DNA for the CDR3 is TGTGCCAGCAATGGGGCGAACTACGAGCAGTACTTC. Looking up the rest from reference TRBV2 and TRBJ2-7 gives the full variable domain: EPEVTQTPSHQVTQMGQEVILRCVPISNHLYFYWYRQILGQKVEFLVSFYNNEISEKSEIFDDQFSVERPDGSNFTLKIRSTKLEDSAMYFCASNGANYEQYFGPGTRLTVT.

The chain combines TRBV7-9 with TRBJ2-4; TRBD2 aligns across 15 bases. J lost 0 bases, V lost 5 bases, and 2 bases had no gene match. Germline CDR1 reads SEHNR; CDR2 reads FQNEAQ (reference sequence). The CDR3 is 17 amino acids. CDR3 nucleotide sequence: TGTGCCAGCAGCCGGACTAGCGGGGGGGAAGCCAAAAACATTCAGTACTTC. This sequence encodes CASSRTSGGEAKNIQYF.

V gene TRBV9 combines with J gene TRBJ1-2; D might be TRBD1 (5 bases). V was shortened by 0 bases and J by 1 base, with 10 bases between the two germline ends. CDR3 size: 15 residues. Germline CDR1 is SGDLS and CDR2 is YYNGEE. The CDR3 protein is CASSVVAGRNYGYTF. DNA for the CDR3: TGTGCCAGCAGCGTAGTGGCAGGGCGTAACTATGGCTACACCTTC. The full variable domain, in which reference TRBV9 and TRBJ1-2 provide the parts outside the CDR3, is DSGVTQTPKHLITATGQRVTLRCSPRSGDLSVYWYQQSLDQGLQFLIQYYNGEERAKGNILERFSAQQFPDLHSELNLSSLELGDSALYFCASSVVAGRNYGYTFGSGTRLTVV.

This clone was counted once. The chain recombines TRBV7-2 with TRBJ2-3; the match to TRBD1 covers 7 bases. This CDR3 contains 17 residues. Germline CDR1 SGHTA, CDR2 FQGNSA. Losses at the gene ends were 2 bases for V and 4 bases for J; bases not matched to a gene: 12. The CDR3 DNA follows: TGTGCCAGCAGCTTAACCTCCGGGACAGCCCGCGCAGATACGCAGTATTTT. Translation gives CASSLTSGTARADTQYF.

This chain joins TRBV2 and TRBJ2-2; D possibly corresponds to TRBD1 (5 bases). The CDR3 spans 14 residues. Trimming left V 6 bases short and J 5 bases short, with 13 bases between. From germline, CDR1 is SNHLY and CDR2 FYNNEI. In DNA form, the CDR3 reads TGTGCCAGCAGAGAGGATCCAGGGACCGGGGAGCTGTTTTTT. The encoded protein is CASREDPGTGELFF.

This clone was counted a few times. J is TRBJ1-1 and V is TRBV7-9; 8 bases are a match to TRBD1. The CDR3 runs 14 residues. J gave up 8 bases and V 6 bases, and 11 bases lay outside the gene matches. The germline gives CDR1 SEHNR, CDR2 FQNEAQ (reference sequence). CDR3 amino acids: CASSIRGQGGEAFF. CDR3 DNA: TGTGCCAGCAGTATACGAGGACAGGGAGGAGAAGCTTTCTTT. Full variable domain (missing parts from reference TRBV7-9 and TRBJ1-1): DTGVSQNPRHKITKRGQNVTFRCDPISEHNRLYWYRQTLGQGPEFLTYFQNEAQLEKSRLLSDRFSAERPKGSFSTLEIQRTEQGDSAMYLCASSIRGQGGEAFFGQGTRLTVV.

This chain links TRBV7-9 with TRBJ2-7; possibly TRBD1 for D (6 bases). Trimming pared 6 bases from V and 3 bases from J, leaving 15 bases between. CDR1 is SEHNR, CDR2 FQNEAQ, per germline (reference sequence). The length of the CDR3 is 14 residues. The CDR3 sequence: CASSLMTGRYEQYF. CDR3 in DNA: TGTGCCAGCAGTCTCATGACAGGCCGCTACGAGCAGTACTTC. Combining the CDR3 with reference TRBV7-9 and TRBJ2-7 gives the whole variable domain DTGVSQNPRHKITKRGQNVTFRCDPISEHNRLYWYRQTLGQGPEFLTYFQNEAQLEKSRLLSDRFSAERPKGSFSTLEIQRTEQGDSAMYLCASSLMTGRYEQYFGPGTRLTVT.

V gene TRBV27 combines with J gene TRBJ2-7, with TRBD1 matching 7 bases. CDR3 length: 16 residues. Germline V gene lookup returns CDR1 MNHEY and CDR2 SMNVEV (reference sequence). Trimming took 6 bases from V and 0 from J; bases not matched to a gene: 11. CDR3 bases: TGTGCCAGCAGGAACATACAGGGGAAATCCTCCTACGAGCAGTACTTC. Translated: CASRNIQGKSSYEQYF.